These T cell receptor beta chains were read from a single sample in a study of blood T cell repertoires in COVID-19. The repertoire was sequenced with immunoSEQ multiplex PCR; TCRdb's copy has only in-frame clones and lacks some. The sample lists some 240,000 clones, 89% seen once, with 5.5% to 6.5% in the top ten. Sample: peripheral blood. The receptor set was obtained from a man in his sixties who had recovered from COVID-19. Each CDR3 is given with its conserved first and last residue.

J gene: TRBJ1-1; V gene: TRBV18; CDR3 protein: CASSPPSGRDTEAFF
J gene: TRBJ1-2; V gene: TRBV29-1; CDR3 protein: CSILYREGLGGYTF
J gene: TRBJ1-2; V gene: TRBV7-2; CDR3 protein: CASSLVGERDGYTF
J gene: TRBJ1-6; V gene: TRBV5-6; CDR3 protein: CASTLRGQGSSPLHF
J gene: TRBJ1-2; V gene: TRBV27; CDR3 protein: CASSPDRGPKYGYTF
J gene: TRBJ1-5; V gene: TRBV19; CDR3 protein: CASSRRQGQYSNQPQHF
J gene: TRBJ2-7; V gene: TRBV18; CDR3 protein: CASRKVQNHEQYF
J gene: TRBJ2-7; V gene: TRBV6-6; CDR3 protein: CASSYAQGNYEQYF
J gene: TRBJ1-1; V gene: TRBV27; CDR3 protein: CASSFSLPGGNTEAFF
J gene: TRBJ1-4; V gene: TRBV6-5; CDR3 protein: CASTPSWGGEKLFF
J gene: TRBJ1-5; V gene: TRBV18; CDR3 protein: CASSPGTGEYYSNQPQHF
J gene: TRBJ2-5; V gene: TRBV5-1; CDR3 protein: CASSLGAGGARETQYF
J gene: TRBJ1-6; V gene: TRBV9; CDR3 protein: CASSVEGSEGSPLHF